The rows below give T cell receptor beta chains drawn from one sample of a study of T cell responses to AZD1222 COVID-19 vaccine. Generated by immunoSEQ multiplex PCR, the TCRdb table keeps only in-frame clones and is missing some. Among more than 85,000 clones listed, roughly 84% were seen once. Sequencing was performed on peripheral blood, taken on day 0 of AZD1222 vaccination. The origin of the receptors is an adult in good health. Each CDR3 is given with its conserved first and last residue. Each record gives: clone size, D gene, J gene, V gene, CDR3 protein, CDR3 DNA. The D gene is left open where the match is weak. Size tells how often a clone was seen (once, few, many) or the class of an expanded clone, and some rows leave it out.

. | TRBD1 | TRBJ1-3 | TRBV7-2 | CASSADRWAGNTIYF | TGTGCCAGCAGCGCGGACAGGTGGGCAGGAAACACCATATATTTT
once | TRBD1 | TRBJ1-6 | TRBV27 | CASRHRDRDNSPLHF | TGTGCCAGCAGGCACCGGGACAGGGATAATTCACCCCTCCACTTT
. | TRBD1 | TRBJ1-6 | TRBV7-2 | CASSIRTGINSPLHF | TGTGCCAGCAGCATACGGACAGGGATTAATTCACCCCTCCACTTT
. | . | TRBJ2-2 | TRBV2 | CASSPDRRYTGELFF | TGTGCCAGCAGTCCCGACAGGCGATACACCGGGGAGCTGTTTTTT
. | TRBD1 | TRBJ1-1 | TRBV11-1 | CASSRRDSYEAFF | TGTGCCAGCAGCCGCCGGGACAGCTACGAAGCTTTCTTT
. | . | TRBJ2-7 | TRBV5-4 | CASSLDSPGTYEQYF | TGTGCCAGCAGCTTGGATTCGCCAGGGACCTACGAGCAGTACTTC
. | . | TRBJ2-3 | TRBV7-3 | CASSLTGWGRSDTQYF | TGTGCCAGCAGCTTAACTGGGTGGGGGCGCTCAGATACGCAGTATTTT
. | . | TRBJ1-5 | TRBV6-5 | CASSLRDGLSTQHF | TGTGCCAGCAGCCTCCGGGACGGACTATCGACCCAGCATTTT
few | . | TRBJ1-6 | TRBV7-2 | CASSLGEISYNSPLHF | TGTGCCAGCAGCTTAGGGGAAATCTCCTATAATTCACCCCTCCACTTT
. | . | TRBJ1-1 | TRBV14 | CASSRKGNTEAFF | TGTGCCAGCAGCAGGAAGGGGAACACTGAAGCTTTCTTT
. | TRBD1 | TRBJ1-1 | TRBV27 | CASSLWAQGAVRTEAFF | TGTGCCAGCAGTTTATGGGCACAGGGGGCGGTACGGACTGAAGCTTTCTTT
. | . | TRBJ2-5 | TRBV3-1/TRBV3-2 | CASNLVRGGAEETQYF | TGTGCCAGCAACCTCGTTAGGGGGGGGGCGGAGGAGACCCAGTACTTC
. | . | TRBJ1-6 | TRBV6-4 | CAPWPSYNSPLHF | TGTGCTCCTTGGCCTAGTTATAATTCACCCCTCCACTTT
. | . | TRBJ1-4 | TRBV5-1 | CASSLGGNEKLFF | TGCGCCAGCAGCTTGGGGGGGAATGAAAAACTGTTTTTT
. | TRBD2 | TRBJ2-2 | TRBV19 | CASSTLAGEVGELFF | TGTGCCAGTAGTACCCTAGCGGGAGAAGTCGGGGAGCTGTTTTTT
once | . | TRBJ2-3 | TRBV27 | CASSLGLALDTQYF | TGTGCCAGCAGTTTGGGGCTAGCGTTAGATACGCAGTATTTT
once | . | TRBJ1-3 | TRBV5-1 | CASSLGAEGFSGNTIYF | TGCGCCAGCAGCTTGGGAGCAGAAGGGTTTTCTGGAAACACCATATATTTT
. | . | TRBJ1-1 | TRBV6-5 | CASSRGDTEAFF | TGTGCCAGCAGTCGGGGGGACACTGAAGCTTTCTTT
. | . | TRBJ1-5 | TRBV2 | CASSGAVSNQPQHF | TGTGCCAGCAGTGGTGCGGTTAGCAATCAGCCCCAGCATTTT
. | . | TRBJ1-3 | TRBV6-5 | CASSYGSGNTIYF | TGTGCCAGCAGTTACGGGTCTGGAAACACCATATATTTT
once | TRBD1 | TRBJ1-1 | TRBV5-1 | CASSKGQARGEAFF | TGCGCCAGCAGCAAGGGACAGGCCCGTGGTGAAGCTTTCTTT
. | . | TRBJ1-5 | TRBV6-6 | CASSTQEGVSNQPQHF | TGTGCCAGCAGTACTCAGGAGGGGGTTAGCAATCAGCCCCAGCATTTT
. | TRBD2 | TRBJ2-5 | TRBV7-2 | CASTDAGGQETQYF | TGTGCCAGCACCGACGCCGGGGGGCAAGAGACCCAGTACTTC
. | TRBD2 | TRBJ2-1 | TRBV5-5 | CASSLAFSGTLSYNEQFF | TGTGCCAGCAGCTTGGCTTTTAGCGGGACCCTCTCCTACAATGAGCAGTTCTTC
few | TRBD2 | TRBJ2-1 | TRBV4-3 | CASSQGLAGAREQFF | TGCGCCAGCAGCCAAGGACTAGCGGGGGCACGGGAGCAGTTCTTC
. | . | TRBJ2-2 | TRBV5-1 | CASSLRGVWNTGELFF | TGCGCCAGCAGCTTGAGGGGGGTGTGGAACACCGGGGAGCTGTTTTTT
. | TRBD1 | TRBJ2-7 | TRBV9 | CASSVTGQVGEQYF | TGTGCCAGCAGCGTAACGGGACAGGTAGGCGAGCAGTACTTC
. | TRBD2 | TRBJ2-7 | TRBV28 | CASSLFLAGPYEQYF | TGTGCCAGCAGTTTATTCCTAGCGGGCCCCTACGAGCAGTACTTC
. | TRBD2 | TRBJ2-1 | TRBV5-4 | CASRIAGGKVYNEQFF | TGTGCCAGCAGAATAGCGGGGGGGAAAGTTTACAATGAGCAGTTCTTC
. | TRBD1 | TRBJ2-2 | TRBV6-5 | CASSYSTGLSGELFF | TGTGCCAGCAGTTACTCGACAGGGCTATCCGGGGAGCTGTTTTTT
. | . | TRBJ1-3 | TRBV5-1 | CASSSQPPTRGNGNTIYF | TGCGCCAGCAGCTCGCAACCACCGACAAGGGGCAACGGAAACACCATATATTTT
. | . | TRBJ1-6 | TRBV7-9 | CASSYFGNSPLHF | TGTGCCAGCAGCTACTTCGGGAATTCACCCCTCCACTTT
. | . | TRBJ2-5 | TRBV24-1 | CATSDPWTTQETQYF | TGTGCCACCAGTGATCCTTGGACAACACAAGAGACCCAGTACTTC
. | TRBD1 | TRBJ1-2 | TRBV19 | CASSIDGTGTRGYTF | TGTGCCAGTAGTATAGACGGGACAGGGACCCGTGGCTACACCTTC
. | . | TRBJ2-3 | TRBV7-2 | CASSWSTDTQYF | TGTGCCAGCAGTTGGAGTACAGATACGCAGTATTTT
once | TRBD1 | TRBJ1-2 | TRBV29-1 | CSVALDRGNYGYTF | TGCAGCGTAGCCCTCGACAGGGGGAACTATGGCTACACCTTC
. | TRBD2 | TRBJ2-5 | TRBV7-9 | CASSRIRPSGRYQETQYF | TGTGCCAGCAGCCGAATAAGACCTAGCGGGAGGTACCAAGAGACCCAGTACTTC
. | TRBD2 | TRBJ2-2 | TRBV9 | CASSPGLAGVAGELFF | TGTGCCAGCAGCCCAGGACTAGCGGGGGTGGCCGGGGAGCTGTTTTTT
. | TRBD1 | TRBJ1-2 | TRBV5-1 | CASSPGDSRSGGYTF | TGCGCCAGCAGCCCAGGGGACAGTCGGAGTGGTGGCTACACCTTC
once | . | TRBJ1-1 | TRBV29-1 | CSGQGITEAFF | TGCAGCGGCCAGGGAATCACTGAAGCTTTCTTT
. | . | TRBJ1-3 | TRBV6-5 | CASSDSLGPGNTIYF | TGTGCCAGCAGTGACTCCCTGGGGCCTGGAAACACCATATATTTT
. | TRBD1 | TRBJ2-1 | TRBV6-1 | CASSDLQGVAHYNEQFF | TGTGCCAGCAGTGACCTACAGGGGGTCGCCCATTACAATGAGCAGTTCTTC
. | . | TRBJ1-3 | TRBV5-1 | CASSLAQGAGNTIYF | TGCGCCAGCAGCTTGGCGCAAGGCGCCGGAAACACCATATATTTT
. | TRBD1 | TRBJ1-6 | TRBV9 | CASSASRRDRVHSPLHF | TGTGCCAGCAGCGCGTCGAGACGGGACAGGGTTCATTCACCCCTCCACTTT
. | . | TRBJ2-2 | TRBV24-1 | CATRAGHDTGELFF | TGTGCCACCAGGGCGGGACATGATACCGGGGAGCTGTTTTTT
. | . | TRBJ2-5 | TRBV7-7 | CASSPGAFQETQYF | TGTGCCAGCAGCCCCGGGGCTTTTCAAGAGACCCAGTACTTC
. | . | TRBJ2-2 | TRBV11-3 | CASSPDRDIAGRNTGELFF | TGTGCCAGCAGCCCAGACAGGGACATAGCGGGTCGTAACACCGGGGAGCTGTTTTTT
. | . | TRBJ1-5 | TRBV9 | CASSADRLYSNQPQHF | TGTGCCAGCAGTGCCGACAGACTGTATAGCAATCAGCCCCAGCATTTT
. | TRBD1 | TRBJ1-2 | TRBV4-3 | CASSQDLGQLSYGYTF | TGCGCCAGCAGCCAAGATTTGGGACAGCTCTCCTATGGCTACACCTTC
. | TRBD2 | TRBJ2-1 | TRBV20-1 | CSASGGGASSYNEQFF | TGCAGTGCTAGTGGCGGGGGGGCCAGCTCCTACAATGAGCAGTTCTTC
. | . | TRBJ2-1 | TRBV4-1 | CASSQESGAGIYNEQFF | TGCGCCAGCAGCCAAGAGAGTGGGGCCGGGATATACAATGAGCAGTTCTTC
few | TRBD2 | TRBJ2-1 | TRBV9 | CASSVESSGTHEQFF | TGTGCCAGCAGCGTAGAGTCTAGCGGGACGCATGAGCAGTTCTTC
. | . | TRBJ1-5 | TRBV28 | CASSGAQSREPQHF | TGTGCCAGCAGTGGGGCCCAATCTAGGGAGCCCCAGCATTTT
. | . | TRBJ1-6 | TRBV2 | CASRPVGELDSPLHF | TGTGCCAGCAGACCCGTTGGGGAACTGGATTCACCCCTCCACTTT
. | TRBD1 | TRBJ2-5 | TRBV7-6 | CASTPLGTGGLLETQYF | TGTGCCAGCACGCCGTTAGGAACAGGGGGGTTATTAGAGACCCAGTACTTC
. | . | TRBJ2-3 | TRBV3-1/TRBV3-2 | CAVRGDTDTQYF | TGTGCCGTAAGAGGGGACACAGATACGCAGTATTTT
. | TRBD1 | TRBJ1-2 | TRBV19 | CATRGGTGFSGYTF | TGTGCCACCCGAGGAGGGACAGGGTTTTCGGGCTACACCTTC
. | TRBD1 | TRBJ2-3 | TRBV18 | CASSRDRGPDTQYF | TGTGCCAGCTCGCGAGACAGGGGGCCAGATACGCAGTATTTT
few | . | TRBJ1-5 | TRBV6-5 | CASSTSQGNQPQHF | TGTGCCAGCTCAACGTCCCAGGGCAATCAGCCCCAGCATTTT
. | TRBD1 | TRBJ1-6 | TRBV6-6 | CASSPRDRGSDSPLHF | TGTGCCAGCAGTCCCCGGGACAGGGGTAGTGATTCACCCCTCCACTTT